Given below is one T cell receptor (beta chain) in context. Antigen specificity is unknown. The data were obtained in a study of identical twins. Overall study findings and caveats: Fewer insertions were carried by abundant cord blood beta clonotypes, but none was seen in memory repertoires.

This CDR3 is built from 13 residues. V lost 3 bases and J lost 7, with 10 bases in between. Germline V gene lookup returns CDR1 LNHDA and CDR2 SQIVND (reference sequence). TCRdb analysed the 5' RACE reads with MiXCR anew, one entry per CDR3 protein. The sample shows 1.5 million to 2 million distinct CDR3 sequences, around 33% of them seen only once. The chain employs TRBV19 and TRBJ2-1; TRBD2 might be the D (5 bases). The clonotype originates from a newborn girl in good health. Sequencing used cord blood. The CDR3 loop reads CASSMTEVNEQFF. The CDR3, as DNA: TGTGCCAGTAGTATGACGGAGGTAAATGAGCAGTTCTTC.